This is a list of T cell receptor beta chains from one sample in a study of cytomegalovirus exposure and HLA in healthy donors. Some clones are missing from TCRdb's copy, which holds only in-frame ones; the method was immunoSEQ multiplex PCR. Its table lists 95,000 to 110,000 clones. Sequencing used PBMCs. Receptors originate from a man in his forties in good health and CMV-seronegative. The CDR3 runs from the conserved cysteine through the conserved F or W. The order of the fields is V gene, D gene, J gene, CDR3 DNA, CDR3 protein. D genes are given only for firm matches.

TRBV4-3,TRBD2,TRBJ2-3,TGCGCCAGCAGCCGCGGAGCGGGGGGCTACACAGATACGCAGTATTTT,CASSRGAGGYTDTQYF
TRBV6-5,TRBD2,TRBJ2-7,TGTGCCAGCATGCTCGGGACTAGCGGGGCGGGGCAGTACTTC,CASMLGTSGAGQYF
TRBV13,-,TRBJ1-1,TGTGCCAGCAGCTCAGGACGGGGTCGAAACACTGAAGCTTTCTTT,CASSSGRGRNTEAFF
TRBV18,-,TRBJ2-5,TGTGCCAGCTCACCCCCGGGCCAAGAGACCCAGTACTTC,CASSPPGQETQYF
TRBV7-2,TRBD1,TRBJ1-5,TGTGCCAGCAGCGAGACAGGGAGTTTGAGCAATCAGCCCCAGCATTTT,CASSETGSLSNQPQHF
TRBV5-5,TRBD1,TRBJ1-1,TGTGCCAGCAGCTTGGCCGGACAGGTGCAAACTGAAGCTTTCTTT,CASSLAGQVQTEAFF
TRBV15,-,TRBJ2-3,TGTGCCACCAGCAGAGATCCGCTTTTCCTGGGGGCCGCAGATACGCAGTATTTT,CATSRDPLFLGAADTQYF
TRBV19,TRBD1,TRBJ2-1,TGTGCCAGTAGTATACTCGGGACAGGGACCTACAATGAGCAGTTCTTC,CASSILGTGTYNEQFF
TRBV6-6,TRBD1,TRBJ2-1,TGTGCCAGCAGTTACCCTCAGGGGGCGGTGAATGAGCAGTTCTTC,CASSYPQGAVNEQFF
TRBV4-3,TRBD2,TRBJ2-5,TGCGCCAGCAGCCAAGCGGTAGTGGCTAGCGGGGGTGGGTGGGAGACCCAGTACTTC,CASSQAVVASGGGWETQYF
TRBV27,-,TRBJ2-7,TGTGCCAGCAGACGAACAGGGACGGCCGAGCAGTACTTC,CASRRTGTAEQYF
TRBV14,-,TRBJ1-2,TGTGCCAGCAGCCAGGAGCGTTATGGCTACACCTTC,CASSQERYGYTF
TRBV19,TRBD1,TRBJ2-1,TGTGCCAGTAGTTCGCCGGGACAGGGAGAAGCTGAGCAGTTCTTC,CASSSPGQGEAEQFF
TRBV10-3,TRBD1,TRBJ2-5,TGTGCCATCAGTGAGCGGGGACAGCCTGACGAGACCCAGTACTTC,CAISERGQPDETQYF
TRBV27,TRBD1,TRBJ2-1,TGTGCCAGCACCTCCGGGACAGGGTCCTACAATGAGCAGTTCTTC,CASTSGTGSYNEQFF
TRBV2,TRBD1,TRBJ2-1,TGTGCCAGCAGTGGCCGGGACAGCCATAACAATGAGCAGTTCTTC,CASSGRDSHNNEQFF
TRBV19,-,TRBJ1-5,TGTGCCAGTAGTATTACAGGTGGCAATCAGCCCCAGCATTTT,CASSITGGNQPQHF
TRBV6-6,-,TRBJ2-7,TGTGCCAGCAGTTACGGGAGTAAAAGCTCCTACGAGCAGTACTTC,CASSYGSKSSYEQYF
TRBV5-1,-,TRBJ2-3,TGCGCCAGCAGCTTCGGGCGGGGGCCGAACACAGATACGCAGTATTTT,CASSFGRGPNTDTQYF
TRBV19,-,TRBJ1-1,TGTGCCAGCATGGGAGTAACTGAAGCTTTCTTT,CASMGVTEAFF
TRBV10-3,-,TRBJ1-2,TGTGCCATCAGAGATCTTACCAGGGACTATGGCTACACCTTC,CAIRDLTRDYGYTF
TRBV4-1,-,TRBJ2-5,TGCGCCAGCAGCCAATGGATTGGACAGGGAGGGCAAGAGACCCAGTACTTC,CASSQWIGQGGQETQYF
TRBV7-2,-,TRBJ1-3,TGTGCCAGCAGCTCGAGGCCAGGCCGAGGGTCTGGAAACACCATATATTTT,CASSSRPGRGSGNTIYF
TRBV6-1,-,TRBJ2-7,TGTGCCAGCAGTGAACGGATCTGGGAGAGCTCCTACGAGCAGTACTTC,CASSERIWESSYEQYF
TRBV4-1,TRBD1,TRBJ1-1,TGCGCCAGCAGCCAGGGAAGAGACAGGGGGCCGAACACTGAAGCTTTCTTT,CASSQGRDRGPNTEAFF
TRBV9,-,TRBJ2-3,TGTGCCAGCAGCGTTGACGGGAGAAGCACAGATACGCAGTATTTT,CASSVDGRSTDTQYF
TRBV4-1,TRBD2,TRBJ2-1,TGCGCCAGCAGCCAGGGACTAGCGGGCTCCTACAATGAGCAGTTCTTC,CASSQGLAGSYNEQFF
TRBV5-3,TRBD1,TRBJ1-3,TGTGCCAGAAGCTTTGGGACAGAAAGTGGAAACACCATATATTTT,CARSFGTESGNTIYF
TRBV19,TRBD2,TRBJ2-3,TGTGCCAGACCGATCCTAGCGGGGGGGCCATTTGATACGCAGTATTTT,CARPILAGGPFDTQYF
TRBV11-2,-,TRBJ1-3,TGTGCCAGCAGCTTCGCGGGGGCGGGAAACACCATATATTTT,CASSFAGAGNTIYF
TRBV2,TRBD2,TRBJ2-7,TGTGCCAGCAGTCCGCCTCCCGGGACTAAATACGAGCAGTACTTC,CASSPPPGTKYEQYF
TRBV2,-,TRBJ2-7,TGTGCCAGCATTCGAAGGGGACATAACGAGCAGTACTTC,CASIRRGHNEQYF
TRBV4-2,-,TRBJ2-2,TGTGCCGTCTCCCAGAGGCAAAACACCGGGGAGCTGTTTTTT,CAVSQRQNTGELFF
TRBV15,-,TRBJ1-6,TGTGCCACCAGCCCCCAGGATGGGAGTTCACCCCTCCACTTT,CATSPQDGSSPLHF
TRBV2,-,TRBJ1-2,TGTGCCAGCAGTGGTTCAGGGTGGGATGGCTACACCTTC,CASSGSGWDGYTF
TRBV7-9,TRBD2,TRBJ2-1,TGTGCCAGCAGCTTACCGGGACTAGCGGGAGCGGGTGAGCAGTTCTTC,CASSLPGLAGAGEQFF
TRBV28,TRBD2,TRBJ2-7,TGTGCCACCGCTGTAGCGGGACCCTACGAGCAGTACTTC,CATAVAGPYEQYF
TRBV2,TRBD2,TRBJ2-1,TGTGCCAGCAGTGAGAATAGGGGACTAGCCACCACCCAGTTCTTC,CASSENRGLATTQFF
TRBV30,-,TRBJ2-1,TGTGCCTGGAGTGTATTGGAGGCCGATAAGCAGTTCTTC,CAWSVLEADKQFF
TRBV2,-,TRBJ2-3,TGTGCCACCCAGGGGTCCCCCGGCACAGATACGCAGTATTTT,CATQGSPGTDTQYF
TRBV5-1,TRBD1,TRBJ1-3,TGCGCCAGCAGCCCCCAAGGACAGGGCTCTGGAAACACCATATATTTT,CASSPQGQGSGNTIYF
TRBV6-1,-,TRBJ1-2,TGTGCCAGCAGTGGGGGAGGGGATGGCTACACCTTC,CASSGGGDGYTF
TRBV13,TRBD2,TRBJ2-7,TGTGCCAGCAGCTTAGGCCCTGGGAGCGGGGCCGCCTACGAGCAGTACTTC,CASSLGPGSGAAYEQYF
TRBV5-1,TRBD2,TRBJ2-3,TGCGCCACCAGAGCGGGGGCCTTGACTAGCACAGATACGCAGTATTTT,CATRAGALTSTDTQYF
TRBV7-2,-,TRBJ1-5,TGTGCCAGCAGCTTAGCAAGGGGCGGTCAGCCCCAGCATTTT,CASSLARGGQPQHF
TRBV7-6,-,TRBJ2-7,TGTGCCAGCAGCTTAGTTGACAACTCCTACGAGCAGTACTTC,CASSLVDNSYEQYF
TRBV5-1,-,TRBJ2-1,TGCGCCAGCAGCCCCTCGGGGAGCTCCTACAATGAGCAGTTCTTC,CASSPSGSSYNEQFF
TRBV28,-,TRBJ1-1,TGTGCCAGCAGTCTAAGCACTGAAGCTTTCTTT,CASSLSTEAFF
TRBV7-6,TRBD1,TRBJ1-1,TGTGCCAGCAGCTCCTCCCCCCAGGGGGCTGAAGCTTTCTTT,CASSSSPQGAEAFF
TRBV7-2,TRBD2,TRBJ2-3,TGTGCCAGCAGCGGGGGGGGATGGGCAGATACGCAGTATTTT,CASSGGGWADTQYF
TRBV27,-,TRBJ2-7,TGTGCCAGCAGTAGGGGGATCGAGCAGTACTTC,CASSRGIEQYF
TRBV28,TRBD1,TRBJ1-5,TGTGCCAGCAGTGCGTACAGGGGGACTAATCAGCCCCAGCATTTT,CASSAYRGTNQPQHF
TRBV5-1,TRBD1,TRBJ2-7,TGCGCCAGCAGCATGACAGGGTCGAGCTACGAGCAGTACTTC,CASSMTGSSYEQYF
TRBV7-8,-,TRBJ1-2,TGTGCCAGCAGCTCTCAGGGCTATGGCTACACCTTC,CASSSQGYGYTF
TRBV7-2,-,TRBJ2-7,TGTGCCAGCAGCCCAACAGGGGAGCAGTACTTC,CASSPTGEQYF
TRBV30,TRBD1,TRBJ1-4,TGTGCCTGGGGACAGGGGGCCGGGGAAAAACTGTTTTTT,CAWGQGAGEKLFF
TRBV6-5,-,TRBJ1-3,TGTGCCAGCAGTTATGACAGGTCTGGAAACACCATATATTTT,CASSYDRSGNTIYF